The 15 T cell receptor delta chains presented below share a single source sample, sequenced in a study of Vδ1+ human thymocytes. Whole-study findings and limits: Highly polyclonal TRG and TRD repertoires with Gaussian CDR3 length distributions appeared in thymus.

RNA was extracted from the cells and then reverse transcribed. Pooled V-gene forward primers with one constant-region reverse primer generated the CDR3 amplicons by multiplex PCR. TCRdb called clones anew from the multiplex PCR reads with CATT. The sample holds under 80,000 delta-chain clones, around 35% seen once. No antigens are known for them. Specimen: Vdelta1+ gamma-delta thymocytes from the thymus. Subset of the sample: FACS-sorted CD3+ TCRalphabeta- TCRVdelta1+ TCRVdelta2- thymocytes. All receptors derive from a boy younger than two who had congenital heart surgery.

There are a few counts of this clone. V is TRDV2 and J is TRDJ1; 7 bases agree with TRDD3. The CDR3 has 19 amino acids. The V and J ends lost 0 bases and 2 bases, in that order; junction bases with no gene match: 17. Germline values: CDR1 GEAIGNYY, CDR2 EKD. In DNA form, the CDR3 reads TGTGCCTGTGACACCGTCCCTACGAATCACTGGGGTGAAACCGATAAACTCATCTTT. Translated: CACDTVPTNHWGETDKLIF.

The chain is built from TRDV1 and TRDJ1, with 8 bases aligning to TRDD3. The junction had 17 bases not matched to a gene; V was cut back by 2 bases and J by 0 bases. This CDR3 comprises 20 residues. CDR1 is TSWWSYY, CDR2 QGS, per germline. CDR3 sequence (DNA): TGTGCTCTTGGGGAAGTTCAATCACGGCTTCCTGGGGGACACACCGATAAACTCATCTTT. Its protein product is CALGEVQSRLPGGHTDKLIF.

The chain links TRDV1 to TRDJ1, with a tentative D call TRDD3 (5 bases). This CDR3 region has 18 residues. Germline CDR1 TSWWSYY, CDR2 QGS. Trimming removed 0 bases at V and 1 base at J, with 18 bases between. The CDR3 DNA reads TGTGCTCTTGGGGAACTAATCCAGGCTGGGCTTTTCACCGATAAACTCATCTTT. Residues: CALGELIQAGLFTDKLIF.

This clone was observed a few times. The chain is built from TRDV1 and TRDJ1, with D maybe TRDD3 (6 bases). Trimming took 2 bases from V and 1 from J, leaving 35 bases between them. CDR3 length equals 23 residues. From germline, CDR1 is TSWWSYY and CDR2 QGS. The DNA of the CDR3 is TGTGCTCTTGGGGAAAGACCCTCTAACCCCCCGGGGGGTACTTGGGGATTCACCGATAAACTCATCTTT. This translates into CALGERPSNPPGGTWGFTDKLIF.

The V call is TRDV1, the J call TRDJ1; the D gene is possibly TRDD3 (6 bases). Trimming shortened V by 3 bases and J by 0 bases, and 23 bases separated the two germline ends. The germline V gene has CDR1 TSWWSYY and CDR2 QGS. The CDR3 contains 19 residues. CDR3 residues: CALGDEKRLWGAYTDKLIF. The CDR3 DNA follows: TGTGCTCTTGGGGACGAGAAACGACTATGGGGGGCTTACACCGATAAACTCATCTTT.

In its sample, this clone was seen a few times. In the same sample, other DNA sequences code for this CDR3. The rearrangement joins TRDV1 to TRDJ1; no definite D call. Germline V lookup: CDR1 TSWWSYY, CDR2 QGS. The CDR3 spans 15 residues. V was clipped by 0 bases and J by 0 bases, with 8 bases between them. In nucleotides, the CDR3 is TGTGCTCTTGGGGAACTTCCCCAATACACCGATAAACTCATCTTT. Its translation: CALGELPQYTDKLIF.

This chain joins TRDV1 and TRDJ1; TRDD3 matches 10 bases. V dropped 2 bases and J dropped 0; count of bases not matched to a gene: 30. This CDR3 region has 25 residues. Germline loops: CDR1 TSWWSYY, CDR2 QGS. The CDR3 DNA reads TGTGCTCTTGGGGAAACCTCTGGTTGTACCGTACTGGGGGATGTTCCCTCATCGTACACCGATAAACTCATCTTT. This sequence encodes CALGETSGCTVLGDVPSSYTDKLIF.

This sequence joins TRDV1 and TRDJ1, with 9 bases identical to TRDD3. The ends lost 6 bases at V and 1 base at J; junction bases unmatched: 18. This CDR3 comprises 19 residues. Germline V lookup: CDR1 TSWWSYY, CDR2 QGS. CDR3: CALGVIKSTGGILTDKLIF. The CDR3 DNA follows: TGTGCTCTTGGAGTTATAAAGTCCACAGGGGGGATACTCACCGATAAACTCATCTTT.

The chain is built from TRDV2 and TRDJ1; maybe TRDD3 (6 bases). The CDR3 is 16 residues long. With 5 bases removed from V and 0 bases from J, the gap between germline ends came to 18 bases. CDR1 and CDR2 from the germline V gene are GEAIGNYY and EKD. The DNA for the CDR3 is TGTGCCTGTGCCACGTTCCTGGGGATTTACACCGATAAACTCATCTTT. It codes for CACATFLGIYTDKLIF.

Comment on this clone: A read error may be the cause here, since a much bigger clone is one base away. The chain couples TRDV2 to TRDJ1, with 10 bases that match TRDD3. The germline V gene has CDR1 GEAIGNYY and CDR2 EKD. CDR3 length: 15 residues. The V segment lost 7 bases and the J segment 5 bases; nucleotides outside the gene matches: 12. In DNA form, the CDR3 reads TGTGCCTGCGACCTTACTGGGGGATTATTGGATAAACTCATCTTT. Translated, it gives CACDLTGGLLDKLIF.

V gene TRDV1 combines with J gene TRDJ1, with 11 bases fitting TRDD3. This CDR3 has 20 amino acids. Germline CDR1 reads TSWWSYY; CDR2 reads QGS. With V trimmed by 1 base and J by 3 bases, 16 bases remained unmatched. CDR3 in DNA: TGTGCTCTTGGGGAACAAAATCCTACGTGGACTGGGGGATATTCCGATAAACTCATCTTT. Protein: CALGEQNPTWTGGYSDKLIF.

This clone showed up just a few times. The J gene is TRDJ1, the V gene TRDV1; weak D call: TRDD2 (8 bases). CDR3 length: 20 residues. Germline lookup yields CDR1 TSWWSYY and CDR2 QGS. V lost 3 bases and J lost 4, with 30 bases in between. The CDR3 coding sequence is TGTGCTCTTGGGGACCGAACCCCTTCTTCCTACGGGGGATTCAACGATAAACTCATCTTT. It encodes CALGDRTPSSYGGFNDKLIF.

As to this clone: Germline is not matched at one junction end, which may reflect a read error. The V call is TRDV1, the J call TRDJ2, with 7 bases fitting TRDD2. Per the germline V gene, CDR1 is TSWWSYY and CDR2 is QGS. This CDR3 comprises 19 residues. The CDR3 loop is CALGGPAFLGFALTAQPFF. CDR3 coding DNA: TGTGCTCTTGGGGGCCCGGCCTTCCTGGGTTTCGCTTTGACAGCACAACCCTTCTTT.

The chain joins TRDV1 to TRDJ1, with D tentatively TRDD3 (8 bases). Between the trimmed V and J ends, which lost 0 bases and 5 bases, there was a span of 34 bases. The germline V gene encodes CDR1 TSWWSYY and CDR2 QGS. The CDR3 is made up of 22 amino acids. The chain's CDR3 is CALGELSQFLPFTGGRPDKLIF. In nucleotides, the CDR3 is TGTGCTCTTGGGGAACTATCTCAGTTCCTACCTTTTACTGGGGGCCGTCCTGATAAACTCATCTTT.

The rearrangement uses TRDV1 and TRDJ1; tentatively, D is TRDD3 (5 bases). CDR3 length: 20 residues. The V gene lost 0 bases and the J gene lost 0 bases, with 23 bases spanning the gap. Germline V lookup: CDR1 TSWWSYY, CDR2 QGS. The CDR3 is CALGELGTWGFTLYTDKLIF. The CDR3 nucleotides read TGTGCTCTTGGGGAACTGGGGACGTGGGGCTTCACCTTGTACACCGATAAACTCATCTTT.